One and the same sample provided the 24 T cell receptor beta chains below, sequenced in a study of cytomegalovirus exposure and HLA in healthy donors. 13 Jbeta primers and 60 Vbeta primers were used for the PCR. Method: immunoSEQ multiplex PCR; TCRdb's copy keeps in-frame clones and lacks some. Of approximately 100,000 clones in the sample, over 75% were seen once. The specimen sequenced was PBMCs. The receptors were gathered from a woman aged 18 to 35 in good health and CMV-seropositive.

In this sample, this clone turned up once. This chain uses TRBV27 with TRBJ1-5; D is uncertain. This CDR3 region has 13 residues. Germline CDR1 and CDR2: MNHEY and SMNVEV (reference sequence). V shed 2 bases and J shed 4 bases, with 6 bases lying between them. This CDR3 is CASSLNKNQPQHF. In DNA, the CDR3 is TGTGCCAGCAGTTTAAACAAAAATCAGCCCCAGCATTTT.

The CDR3 reads CAWSLAGAWNEQFF. The CDR3 DNA is TGTGCCTGGTCGCTAGCGGGAGCTTGGAATGAGCAGTTCTTC. The genes are TRBV30 and TRBJ2-1; 10 bases are shared with TRBD2. Germline V gene data show CDR1 as GTSNPN and CDR2 as SVGIG (reference sequence). V dropped 5 bases and J dropped 7; count of bases not matched to a gene: 8. The CDR3 is 14 residues long.

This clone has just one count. CDR3 loop: CASSRRSGSIVGGTYEQYF. The CDR3 bases are TGTGCCAGTAGTAGGCGGAGCGGGAGTATTGTGGGGGGGACCTACGAGCAGTACTTC. The chain recombines TRBV19 with TRBJ2-7; TRBD2 agrees at 8 bases. Germline V gene data show CDR1 as LNHDA and CDR2 as SQIVND (reference sequence). Losses at the gene ends were 4 bases for V and 2 bases for J; bases not matched to a gene: 19. There are 19 residues in the CDR3.

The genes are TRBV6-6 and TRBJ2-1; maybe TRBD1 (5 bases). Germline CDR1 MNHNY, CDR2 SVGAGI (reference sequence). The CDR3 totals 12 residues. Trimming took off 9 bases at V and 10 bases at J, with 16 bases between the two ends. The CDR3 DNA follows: TGTGCCAGTAGTCAGGGCGTTGGGGAGCAGTTCTTC. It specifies CASSQGVGEQFF.

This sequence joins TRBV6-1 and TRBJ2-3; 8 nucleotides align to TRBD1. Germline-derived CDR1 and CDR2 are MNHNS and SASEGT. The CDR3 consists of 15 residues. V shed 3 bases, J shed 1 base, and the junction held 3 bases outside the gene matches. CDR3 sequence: CASSDLTGGTDTQYF. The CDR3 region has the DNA TGTGCCAGCAGTGATTTGACAGGGGGCACAGATACGCAGTATTTT.

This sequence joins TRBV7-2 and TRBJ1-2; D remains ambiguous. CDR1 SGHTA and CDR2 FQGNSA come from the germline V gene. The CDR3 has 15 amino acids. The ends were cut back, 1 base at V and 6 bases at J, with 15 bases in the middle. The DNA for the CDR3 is TGTGCCAGCAGCTTAGTGCCACACTCTCGGGATGGCTACACCTTC. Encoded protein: CASSLVPHSRDGYTF. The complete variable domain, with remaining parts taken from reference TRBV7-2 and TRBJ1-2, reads GAGVSQSPSNKVTEKGKDVELRCDPISGHTALYWYRQSLGQGLEFLIYFQGNSAPDKSGLPSDRFSAERTGGSVSTLTIQRTQQEDSAVYLCASSLVPHSRDGYTFGSGTRLTVV.

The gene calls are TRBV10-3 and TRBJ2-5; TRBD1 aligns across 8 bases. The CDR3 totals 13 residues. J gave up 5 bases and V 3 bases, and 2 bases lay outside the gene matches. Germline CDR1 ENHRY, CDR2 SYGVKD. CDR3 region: CAISERDRETQYF. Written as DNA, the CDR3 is TGTGCCATCAGTGAACGGGACAGGGAGACCCAGTACTTC.

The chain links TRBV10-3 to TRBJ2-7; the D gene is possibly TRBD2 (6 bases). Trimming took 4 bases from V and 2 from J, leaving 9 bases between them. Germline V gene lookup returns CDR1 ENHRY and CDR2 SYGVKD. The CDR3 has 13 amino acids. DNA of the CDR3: TGTGCCATCAGTGCGCGGGGAACCTACGAGCAGTACTTC. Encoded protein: CAISARGTYEQYF.

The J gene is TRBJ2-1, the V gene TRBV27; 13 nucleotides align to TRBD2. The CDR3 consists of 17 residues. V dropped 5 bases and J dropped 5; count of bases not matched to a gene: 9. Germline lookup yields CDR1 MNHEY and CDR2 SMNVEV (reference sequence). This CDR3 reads CASSPTLTSGRDNEQFF. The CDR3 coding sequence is TGTGCCAGCAGTCCGACCCTTACTAGCGGGAGGGACAATGAGCAGTTCTTC.

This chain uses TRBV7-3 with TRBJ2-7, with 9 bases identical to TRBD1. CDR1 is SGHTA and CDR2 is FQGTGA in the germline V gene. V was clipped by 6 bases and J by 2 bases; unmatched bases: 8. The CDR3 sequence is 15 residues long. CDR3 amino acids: CASSAGTGLAYEQYF. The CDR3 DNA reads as TGTGCCAGCAGTGCGGGGACAGGGCTAGCCTACGAGCAGTACTTC.

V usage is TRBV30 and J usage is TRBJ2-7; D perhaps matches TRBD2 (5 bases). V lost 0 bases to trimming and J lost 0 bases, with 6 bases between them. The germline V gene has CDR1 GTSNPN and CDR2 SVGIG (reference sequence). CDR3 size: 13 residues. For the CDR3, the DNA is TGTGCCTGGAGTGTGGACTTCTCCTACGAGCAGTACTTC. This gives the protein CAWSVDFSYEQYF.

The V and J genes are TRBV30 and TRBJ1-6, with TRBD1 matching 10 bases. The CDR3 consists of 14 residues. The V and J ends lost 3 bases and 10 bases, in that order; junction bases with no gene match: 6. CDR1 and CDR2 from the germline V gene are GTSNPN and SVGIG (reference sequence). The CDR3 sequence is CAWSGQGVGSPLHF. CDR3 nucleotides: TGTGCCTGGAGCGGACAGGGGGTTGGATCACCCCTCCACTTT.

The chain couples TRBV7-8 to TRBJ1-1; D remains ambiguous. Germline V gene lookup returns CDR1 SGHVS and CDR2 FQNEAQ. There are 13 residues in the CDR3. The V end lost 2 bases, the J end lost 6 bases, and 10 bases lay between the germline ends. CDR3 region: CASSLPSVAEAFF. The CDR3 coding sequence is TGTGCCAGCAGCTTACCTTCGGTGGCTGAAGCTTTCTTT.

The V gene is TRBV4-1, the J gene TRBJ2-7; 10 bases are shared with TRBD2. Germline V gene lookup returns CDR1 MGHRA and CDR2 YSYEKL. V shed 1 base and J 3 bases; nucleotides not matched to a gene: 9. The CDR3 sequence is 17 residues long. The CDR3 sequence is CASSQVNVASGSYEQYF. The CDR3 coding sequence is TGCGCCAGCAGCCAAGTAAATGTGGCTAGCGGGAGCTACGAGCAGTACTTC.

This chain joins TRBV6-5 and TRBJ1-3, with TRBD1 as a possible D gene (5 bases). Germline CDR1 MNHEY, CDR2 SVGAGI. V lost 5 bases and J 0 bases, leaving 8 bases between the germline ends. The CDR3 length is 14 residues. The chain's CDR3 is CASSRQISGNTIYF. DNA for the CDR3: TGTGCCAGCAGTCGACAGATCTCTGGAAACACCATATATTTT.

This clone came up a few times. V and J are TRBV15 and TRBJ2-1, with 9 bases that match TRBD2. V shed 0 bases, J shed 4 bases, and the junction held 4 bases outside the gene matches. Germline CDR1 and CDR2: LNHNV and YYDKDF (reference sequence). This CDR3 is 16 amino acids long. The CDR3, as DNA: TGTGCCACCAGCAGAGATAATAGCGGGGGTTACAATGAGCAGTTCTTC. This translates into CATSRDNSGGYNEQFF.

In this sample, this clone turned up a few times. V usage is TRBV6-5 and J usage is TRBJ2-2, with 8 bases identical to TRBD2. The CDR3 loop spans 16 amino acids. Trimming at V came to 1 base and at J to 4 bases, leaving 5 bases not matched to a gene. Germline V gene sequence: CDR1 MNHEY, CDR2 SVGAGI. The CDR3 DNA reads TGTGCCAGCAGTTACTTACCGGGAGGGCCCACCGGGGAGCTGTTTTTT. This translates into CASSYLPGGPTGELFF.

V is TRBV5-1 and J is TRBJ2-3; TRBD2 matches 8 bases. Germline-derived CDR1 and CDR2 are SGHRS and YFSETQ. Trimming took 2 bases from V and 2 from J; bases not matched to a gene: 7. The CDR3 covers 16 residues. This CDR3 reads CASSLTSGVLTDTQYF. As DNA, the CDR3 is TGCGCCAGCAGCTTAACTAGCGGAGTACTCACAGATACGCAGTATTTT.

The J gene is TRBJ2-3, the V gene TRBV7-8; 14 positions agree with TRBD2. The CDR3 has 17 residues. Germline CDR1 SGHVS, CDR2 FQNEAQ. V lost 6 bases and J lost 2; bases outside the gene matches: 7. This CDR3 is CASRLPGLAGDTDTQYF. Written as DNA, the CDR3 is TGTGCCAGCAGACTCCCGGGACTAGCGGGGGACACAGATACGCAGTATTTT.

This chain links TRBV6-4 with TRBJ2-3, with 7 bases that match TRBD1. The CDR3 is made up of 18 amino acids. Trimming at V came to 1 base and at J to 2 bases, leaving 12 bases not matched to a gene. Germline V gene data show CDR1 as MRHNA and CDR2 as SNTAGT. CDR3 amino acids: CASSDYRGPWANTDTQYF. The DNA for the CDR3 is TGTGCCAGCAGTGACTACAGGGGCCCGTGGGCAAACACAGATACGCAGTATTTT.

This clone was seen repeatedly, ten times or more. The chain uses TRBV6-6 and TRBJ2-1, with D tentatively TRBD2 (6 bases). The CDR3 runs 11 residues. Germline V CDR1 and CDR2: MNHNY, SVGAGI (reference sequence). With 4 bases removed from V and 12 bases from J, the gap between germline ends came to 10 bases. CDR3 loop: CASSLAGWQFF. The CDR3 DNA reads TGTGCCAGCAGTTTGGCGGGATGGCAGTTCTTC.

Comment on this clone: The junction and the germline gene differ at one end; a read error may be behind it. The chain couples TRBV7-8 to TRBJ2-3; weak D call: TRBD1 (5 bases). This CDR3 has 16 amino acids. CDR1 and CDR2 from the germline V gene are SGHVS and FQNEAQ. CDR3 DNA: TGTGCCAGCAGCGCACTTAATGGGGCTGGCACAGATGCGCAGTATTTT. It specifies CASSALNGAGTDAQYF.

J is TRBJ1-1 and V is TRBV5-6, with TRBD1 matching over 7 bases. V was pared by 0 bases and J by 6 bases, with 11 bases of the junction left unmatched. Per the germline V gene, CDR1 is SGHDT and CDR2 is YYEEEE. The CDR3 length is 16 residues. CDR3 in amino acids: CASSLGHRGVAPEAFF. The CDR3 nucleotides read TGTGCCAGCAGCTTGGGCCACAGGGGAGTAGCTCCTGAAGCTTTCTTT.

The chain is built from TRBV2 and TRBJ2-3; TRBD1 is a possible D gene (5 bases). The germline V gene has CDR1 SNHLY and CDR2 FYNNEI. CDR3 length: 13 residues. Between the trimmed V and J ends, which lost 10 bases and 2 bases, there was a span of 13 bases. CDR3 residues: CATIGESTDTQYF. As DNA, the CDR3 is TGTGCCACCATAGGGGAATCCACAGATACGCAGTATTTT.